These 15 T cell receptor gamma chains originate from one sample sequenced in a study of gamma-delta chains in newborns, infants, children. TCRdb applied CATT to the reads for clone calling. The sample holds several hundred gamma-chain clones, 1.5% to 2% seen once. Sequences were obtained from blood. The receptors here all came from a child who was a newborn, infant or young child, either healthy, febrile or measles-vaccinated (not recorded which).

This clone was seen only a few times. TCRdb pairs this DNA with a much larger clone's protein that differs at residue 6, likely a read error; the protein shown was translated from the DNA. The rearrangement joins TRGV9 to TRGJ1 or TRGJ2. This CDR3 comprises 12 residues. In germline, CDR1 is GITISATS, CDR2 ISYDGTV (reference sequence). V was pared by 2 bases and J by 6 bases, with 4 bases of the junction left unmatched. Written as DNA, the CDR3 is TGTGCCTTGTGGGAGGGGCCTTATAAGAAACTCTTT. Encoded protein: CALWEGPYKKLF.

With respect to this clone: A far larger clone differs by one base, so this is likely a read error. Additional DNA sequences in this sample encode the identical CDR3. CDR3 DNA: TGTGCCACCTGGGACGGGAGGGGGAAACTCTTC. Translating it yields CATWDGRGKLF. This chain uses TRGV2 with TRGJ1 or TRGJ2. The CDR3 consists of 11 residues. The germline V gene encodes CDR1 EGSNGY and CDR2 YDSYNSKV.

This clone was detected only a few times. The protein TCRdb gives is from a much larger clone and does not agree with this DNA's translation at residue 3, likely a read error; the protein shown here comes from the DNA. The gene calls are TRGV4 and TRGJ1 or TRGJ2. Germline V gene sequence: CDR1 EGSTGY, CDR2 YDSYTSSV. This CDR3 has 13 residues. As DNA, the CDR3 is TGTGCCGCCTGGGATGGACGGGGTTATAAGAAACTCTTT. Amino acid sequence: CAAWDGRGYKKLF.

This clone appeared a few times. It is likely a read error: a sequence one base away is far more abundant. The chain couples TRGV8 to TRGJ1 or TRGJ2. The CDR3 is made up of 11 amino acids. The V gene's germline CDR1 is VENAVY and CDR2 YDSYNSRV. CDR3 DNA sequence: TGTACCACCTGGGAGAGATATAAGAAACTCTTT. The encoded protein is CTTWERYKKLF.

Relative to its sample, this clone is large (0.1 to 1%). The sample has other DNA sequences that encode this CDR3 too. The chain links TRGV4 to TRGJ1 or TRGJ2. The CDR3 sequence is 13 residues long. Germline trimming cut 3 bases from V and 2 bases from J; bases unmatched to any gene: 4. In germline, CDR1 is EGSTGY, CDR2 YDSYTSSV. The CDR3 DNA reads TGTGCCACCTGGGATTGGGATTATTATAAGAAACTCTTT. Amino acids: CATWDWDYYKKLF.

This clone is labeled large. Different DNA sequences within this sample yield the same CDR3. This rearrangement joins TRGV5 to TRGJ1 or TRGJ2. The trim removed 2 bases at V and 0 bases at J, leaving 13 bases unmatched. This CDR3 region has 17 residues. The germline gives CDR1 VINAFY, CDR2 YDVSNSKD. DNA of the CDR3: TGTGCCACCTGGGACAAAAATTCGGCCGGGAATTATTATAAGAAACTCTTT. It is translated as CATWDKNSAGNYYKKLF.

A word on this clone: The translation of this DNA and the TCRdb protein of a much larger clone differ at residue 9, probably owing to a read error; the protein shown here is translated from the DNA. This chain uses TRGV9 with TRGJ1 or TRGJ2. Germline V lookup: CDR1 GITISATS, CDR2 ISYDGTV (reference sequence). V was pared by 0 bases and J by 11 bases, with 7 bases of the junction left unmatched. CDR3 length equals 12 residues. The CDR3 DNA is TGTGCCTTGTGGGAGGTGTCCCCAGAGAAACTCTTT. Encoded protein: CALWEVSPEKLF.

This clone was recorded only once. This sequence is one base from a far larger clone and is likely a read error. CDR3 coding DNA: TGTACCACCTGGGCCTATAAGAAACTCTTT. It yields the protein CTTWAYKKLF. This chain connects TRGV4 to TRGJ1 or TRGJ2. The CDR3 is 10 residues long. Germline V gives CDR1 EGSTGY, CDR2 YDSYTSSV.

This clone showed up just a few times. This may be a read error: a much more frequent sequence differs by one nucleotide. This specimen includes other DNA sequences encoding the same CDR3. This sequence joins TRGV5 and TRGJ1 or TRGJ2. Germline loops: CDR1 VINAFY, CDR2 YDVSNSKD. The CDR3 has 12 amino acids. CDR3 region: CATWDRPLKKLF. The CDR3 DNA reads TGTGCCACCTGGGACAGGCCCCTTAAGAAACTTTTT.

This clone has only a few counts. Just one base apart from a much larger clone, this may be a read error. This sample includes further DNA sequences coding for the same CDR3. The chain couples TRGV4 to TRGJ1 or TRGJ2. Germline CDR1 is EGSTGY and CDR2 is YDSYTSSV. The CDR3 has 10 amino acids. The CDR3 region is CATWAKGKLF. Here the CDR3 DNA reads TGTGCCACCTGGGCCAAGGGGAAACTCTTC.

For this clone: TCRdb pairs this DNA with a much larger clone's protein that differs at residue 4, likely a read error; the protein shown was translated from the DNA. The chain joins TRGV5 to TRGJ1 or TRGJ2. This CDR3 region has 13 residues. Per germline, CDR1 VINAFY and CDR2 YDVSNSKD. The CDR3 DNA sequence: TGTGCCACCCGGGACGGGAATTATTATAAGAAACTCTTT. Its translation: CATRDGNYYKKLF.

Note on this clone: This may stem from a read error, because a much larger clone lies one nucleotide away. This chain connects TRGV8 to TRGJP1. Germline CDR1 VENAVY, CDR2 YDSYNSRV. The CDR3 runs to 15 residues. After removal of 2 bases from V and 5 bases from J, the junction contained 8 bases not matched to a gene. The CDR3: CATWDTDETGWFKIF. The CDR3, as DNA: TGTGCCACCTGGGATACTGACGAGACTGGTTGGTTCAAGATATTT.

As to this clone: TCRdb's protein, taken from a much larger clone, differs from this DNA's translation at residue 3, likely owing to a read error; the protein displayed comes from the DNA. This chain joins TRGV5 and TRGJ1 or TRGJ2. CDR1 and CDR2 from the germline V gene are VINAFY and YDVSNSKD. The CDR3 contains 12 residues. The CDR3 nucleotides are TGTGCCGCCTGGGACAGGCCCCTTAAGAAACTCTTT. Its translation is CAAWDRPLKKLF.

Details on this clone: The protein TCRdb gives is from a much larger clone and does not agree with this DNA's translation at residue 9, likely a read error; the protein shown here comes from the DNA. Written as DNA, the CDR3 is TGTGCCACCTGGGAGACGAATTATTGTAAGAAACTCTTT. It is translated as CATWETNYCKKLF. This chain links TRGV5 with TRGJ1 or TRGJ2. The germline CDR1 and CDR2 sequences are VINAFY and YDVSNSKD. The CDR3 runs to 13 residues.

A remark on this clone: With a much larger clone just one base away, this may be a read error. This chain joins TRGV3 and TRGJP2. The germline V gene has CDR1 VTNTFY and CDR2 YDVSTARD (reference sequence). Trimming at V came to 5 bases and at J to 6 bases, leaving 12 bases not matched to a gene. The CDR3 has 15 residues. CDR3 sequence (DNA): TGTGCCACCTGGGGCAAGGGGGTTGGTGATTGGATCAAGACGTTT. This sequence encodes CATWGKGVGDWIKTF.